This passage covers 15 T cell receptor beta chains from one sample sequenced in a study of CD8 T cells in Susac syndrome. After extraction with the RNeasy kit, about 0.5 to 1 ug of the RNA was reverse transcribed using random hexamers. One entry per CDR3 protein results from TCRdb running MiXCR on the immunoSEQ multiplex PCR reads. The sample yields about 160,000 distinct CDR3 sequences, around 92% seen once. The sequenced sample was CD4+ T cells from PBMCs. The receptor set was obtained from a human donor in good health.

This clonotype has a single count. V and J are TRBV7-2 and TRBJ1-2, with 7 bases aligning to TRBD1. Per the germline V gene, CDR1 is SGHTA and CDR2 is FQGNSA. V was clipped by 5 bases and J by 4 bases; unmatched bases: 4. The CDR3 is 13 residues long. The CDR3 sequence is CASSPTGAYGYTF. Written as DNA, the CDR3 is TGTGCCAGCAGCCCCACAGGGGCCTATGGCTACACCTTC.

V usage is TRBV10-3 and J usage is TRBJ2-3; TRBD2 matches at 8 bases. V dropped 0 bases and J dropped 3; count of bases not matched to a gene: 17. Per germline, CDR1 ENHRY and CDR2 SYGVKD. The length of the CDR3 is 20 residues. CDR3 protein: CAISESLLAGRPIATDTQYF. CDR3 bases: TGTGCCATCAGTGAGTCCCTTCTAGCGGGCCGGCCGATAGCGACAGATACGCAGTATTTT.

The chain has TRBV24-1 and TRBJ2-1, with 10 nucleotides matching TRBD2. The CDR3 runs 13 residues. Germline lookup yields CDR1 KGHDR and CDR2 SFDVKD. V lost 2 bases, J lost 10 bases, and 1 base stayed unmatched. The CDR3 sequence is CATSDWTSGEQFF. CDR3 bases: TGTGCCACCAGTGATTGGACTAGCGGAGAGCAGTTCTTC.

V usage is TRBV20-1 and J usage is TRBJ2-1, with 7 bases identical to TRBD1. CDR3 length: 13 amino acids. Germline CDR1 DFQATT, CDR2 SNEGSKA (reference sequence). Unmatched junction bases numbered 8, after V lost 8 bases and J lost 4 bases. For the CDR3, the DNA is TGCAGTACCCGGGACAGAGAATACAATGAGCAGTTCTTC. It encodes CSTRDREYNEQFF.

The chain combines TRBV29-1 with TRBJ2-1, with 10 positions matching TRBD2. J was trimmed by 10 bases and V by 6 bases; bases with no gene match: 9. CDR3 length: 13 residues. Germline values: CDR1 SQVTM, CDR2 ANQGSEA. The CDR3, as DNA: TGCAGCGTCGGGGGACTAGCGTTAAGGGAGCAGTTCTTC. Its translation is CSVGGLALREQFF.

V usage is TRBV29-1 and J usage is TRBJ1-2; weak D call: TRBD1 (5 bases). Trimming took off 2 bases at V and 7 bases at J, with 11 bases between the two ends. The CDR3 sequence is 12 residues long. Germline V gene data show CDR1 as SQVTM and CDR2 as ANQGSEA. The CDR3 nucleotides are TGCAGCGTTGAAAGGGAGGGGATTGGCTACACCTTC. The encoded protein is CSVEREGIGYTF. Complete variable domain (other parts from reference TRBV29-1 and TRBJ1-2): SAVISQKPSRDICQRGTSLTIQCQVDSQVTMMFWYRQQPGQSLTLIATANQGSEATYESGFVIDKFPISRPNLTFSTLTVSNMSPEDSSIYLCSVEREGIGYTFGSGTRLTVV.

This clonotype was observed once. V gene TRBV20-1 combines with J gene TRBJ2-7; TRBD2 agrees at 9 bases. The CDR3 has 13 amino acids. CDR1 and CDR2 from the germline V gene are DFQATT and SNEGSKA (reference sequence). V dropped 3 bases and J dropped 2; count of bases not matched to a gene: 2. The CDR3 is CSASGGGAYEQYF. As DNA, the CDR3 is TGCAGTGCTAGCGGCGGGGGGGCCTACGAGCAGTACTTC.

The chain uses TRBV6-5 and TRBJ2-3; possible D gene TRBD2, 5 bases. The CDR3 length is 18 residues. CDR1 is MNHEY, CDR2 SVGAGI, per germline. Trimming pared 4 bases from V and 5 bases from J, leaving 25 bases between. CDR3 sequence reads: CASSSTTFGAAFGDTQYF. In DNA form, the CDR3 reads TGTGCCAGCAGTTCCACTACTTTTGGAGCGGCCTTTGGAGATACGCAGTATTTT.

The V gene is TRBV5-1, the J gene TRBJ2-3; 8 positions agree with TRBD2. The CDR3 has 16 amino acids. V dropped 1 base and J dropped 1; count of bases not matched to a gene: 5. CDR1 is SGHRS and CDR2 is YFSETQ in the germline V gene. The CDR3 DNA follows: TGCGCCAGCAGCTTGCTAAGCGGGGGCCGCACAGATACGCAGTATTTT. Residues: CASSLLSGGRTDTQYF.

The chain recombines TRBV7-8 with TRBJ2-7; D remains unclear. The ends were cut back, 5 bases at V and 4 bases at J, with 9 bases in the middle. Germline V gene lookup returns CDR1 SGHVS and CDR2 FQNEAQ. This CDR3 is 12 amino acids long. Here the CDR3 DNA reads TGTGCCAGCAGCCAACAATTGTACGAGCAGTACTTC. Protein: CASSQQLYEQYF.

V is TRBV19 and J is TRBJ2-7; 13 nucleotides align to TRBD2. J gave up 7 bases and V 3 bases, and 3 bases lay outside the gene matches. The CDR3 covers 14 residues. CDR1 is LNHDA, CDR2 SQIVND, per germline (reference sequence). The CDR3 DNA reads TGTGCCAGTAGTATCGGGACTAGCGGGATTGAGCAGTACTTC. It specifies CASSIGTSGIEQYF.

The chain combines TRBV6-2 or TRBV6-3 with TRBJ2-5; D unresolved. CDR3 length equals 12 residues. Germline assignment: CDR1 MNHEY and CDR2 SVGEGT. Trimming took off 5 bases at V and 4 bases at J, with 8 bases between the two ends. CDR3 region: CASSKFRETQYF. For the CDR3, the DNA is TGTGCCAGCAGTAAGTTCCGAGAGACCCAGTACTTC.

This clonotype was found once. This chain connects TRBV5-6 to TRBJ2-1, with no clear D. Germline CDR1 and CDR2: SGHDT and YYEEEE. This CDR3 region has 13 residues. V gave up 1 base and J gave up 7 bases, with 9 bases separating them. The CDR3, as DNA: TGTGCCAGCAGCTTGTCGGCAGGTAATGAGCAGTTCTTC. This sequence encodes CASSLSAGNEQFF.

The chain recombines TRBV6-2 or TRBV6-3 with TRBJ1-2; 11 bases fit TRBD1. Trimming removed 6 bases from V and 8 bases from J; junction bases left unmatched: 8. This CDR3 contains 14 residues. Germline CDR1 MNHEY, CDR2 SVGEGT. The CDR3 nucleotides read TGTGCCAGCAGATCGGGACAGGGGGATGAAGGCTACACCTTC. It translates to CASRSGQGDEGYTF.

The rearrangement links TRBV12-3 or TRBV12-4 to TRBJ2-1; the D is unclear. Trimming pared 0 bases from V and 9 bases from J, leaving 9 bases between. The CDR3 consists of 13 residues. Written as DNA, the CDR3 is TGTGCCAGCAGTTTAGCTGCTAGAGGTGAGCAGTTCTTC. Amino acids: CASSLAARGEQFF.